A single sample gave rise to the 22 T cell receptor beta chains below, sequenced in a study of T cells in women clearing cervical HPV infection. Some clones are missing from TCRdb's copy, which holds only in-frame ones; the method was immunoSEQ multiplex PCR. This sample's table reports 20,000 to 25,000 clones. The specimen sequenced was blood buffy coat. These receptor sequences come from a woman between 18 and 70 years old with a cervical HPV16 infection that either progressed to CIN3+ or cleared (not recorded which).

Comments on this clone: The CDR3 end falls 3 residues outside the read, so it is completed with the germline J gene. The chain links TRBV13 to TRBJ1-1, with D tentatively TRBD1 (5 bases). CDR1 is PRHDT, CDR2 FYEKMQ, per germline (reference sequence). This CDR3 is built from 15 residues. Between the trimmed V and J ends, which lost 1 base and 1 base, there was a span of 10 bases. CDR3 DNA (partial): TGTGCCAGCAGCTTAGTAGGACACGGGAACACTGAA. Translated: CASSLVGHGNTE. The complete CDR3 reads CASSLVGHGNTEAFF.

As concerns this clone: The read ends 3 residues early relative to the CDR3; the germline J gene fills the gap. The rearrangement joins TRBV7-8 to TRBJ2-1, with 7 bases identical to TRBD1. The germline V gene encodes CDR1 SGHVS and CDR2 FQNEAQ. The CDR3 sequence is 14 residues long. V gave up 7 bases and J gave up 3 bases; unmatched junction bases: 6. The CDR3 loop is CASTIQGLYNEQFF. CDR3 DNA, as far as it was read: TGTGCCAGCACCATACAGGGGCTCTACAATGAG.

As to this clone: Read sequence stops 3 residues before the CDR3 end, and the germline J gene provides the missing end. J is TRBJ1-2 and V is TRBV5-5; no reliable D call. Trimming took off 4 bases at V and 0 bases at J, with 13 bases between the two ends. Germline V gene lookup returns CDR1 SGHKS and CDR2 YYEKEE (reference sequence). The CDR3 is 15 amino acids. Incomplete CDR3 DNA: TGTGCCAGCAGCCCGACTCCGACGGCTAACTATGGC. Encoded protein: CASSPTPTANYG. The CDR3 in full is CASSPTPTANYGYTF.

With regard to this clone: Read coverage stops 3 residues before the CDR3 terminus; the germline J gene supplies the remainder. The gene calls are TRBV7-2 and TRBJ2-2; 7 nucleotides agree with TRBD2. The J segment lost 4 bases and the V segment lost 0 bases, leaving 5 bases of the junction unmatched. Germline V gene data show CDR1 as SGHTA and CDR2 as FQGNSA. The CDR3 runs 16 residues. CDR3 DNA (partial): TGTGCCAGCAGCTTAGCCCCAGGGAGGGGCACCGGGGAG. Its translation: CASSLAPGRGTGE. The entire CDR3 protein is CASSLAPGRGTGELFF.

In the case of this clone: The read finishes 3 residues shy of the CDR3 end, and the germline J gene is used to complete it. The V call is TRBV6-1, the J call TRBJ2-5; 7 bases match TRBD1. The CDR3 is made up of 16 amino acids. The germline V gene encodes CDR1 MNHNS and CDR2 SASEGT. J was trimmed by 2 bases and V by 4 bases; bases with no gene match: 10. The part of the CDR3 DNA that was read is TGTGCCAGCAGTGTGGGGACAGCGGCCGAACAAGAGACC. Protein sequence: CASSVGTAAEQET. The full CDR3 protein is CASSVGTAAEQETQYF.

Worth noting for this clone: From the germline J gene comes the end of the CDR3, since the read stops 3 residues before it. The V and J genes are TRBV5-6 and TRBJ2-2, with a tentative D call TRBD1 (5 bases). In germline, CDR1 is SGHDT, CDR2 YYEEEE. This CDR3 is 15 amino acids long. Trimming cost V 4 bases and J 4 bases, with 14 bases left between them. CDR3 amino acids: CASSPSGQVTGELFF. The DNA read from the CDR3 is TGTGCCAGCAGCCCGTCCGGACAAGTCACCGGGGAG.

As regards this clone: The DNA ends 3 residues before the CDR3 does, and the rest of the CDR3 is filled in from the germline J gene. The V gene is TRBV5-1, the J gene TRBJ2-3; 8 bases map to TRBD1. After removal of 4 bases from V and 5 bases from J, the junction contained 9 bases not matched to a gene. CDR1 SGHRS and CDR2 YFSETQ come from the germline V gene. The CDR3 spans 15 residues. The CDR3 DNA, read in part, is TGCGCCAGCAGCCCACCGACAGGGGATGGAGATACG. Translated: CASSPPTGDGDT. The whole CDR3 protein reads CASSPPTGDGDTQYF.

The covered CDR3 bases are TGCGCCAGCAGCTTGGACGGACTGACCATGAACACTGAA. This translates into CASSLDGLTMNTE. The whole CDR3 protein is CASSLDGLTMNTEAFF. The chain couples TRBV5-1 to TRBJ1-1; D uncertain. The CDR3 end falls 3 residues outside the read, so it is completed with the germline J gene. Germline assignment: CDR1 SGHRS and CDR2 YFSETQ. The CDR3 has 16 residues. Deletions cut 0 bases from V and 0 bases from J, with 12 bases between. The variable domain in full, with the rest retrieved from reference TRBV5-1 and TRBJ1-1, is KAGVTQTPRYLIKTRGQQVTLSCSPISGHRSVSWYQQTPGQGLQFLFEYFSETQRNKGNFPGRFSGRQFSNSRSEMNVSTLELGDSALYLCASSLDGLTMNTEAFFGQGTRLTVV.

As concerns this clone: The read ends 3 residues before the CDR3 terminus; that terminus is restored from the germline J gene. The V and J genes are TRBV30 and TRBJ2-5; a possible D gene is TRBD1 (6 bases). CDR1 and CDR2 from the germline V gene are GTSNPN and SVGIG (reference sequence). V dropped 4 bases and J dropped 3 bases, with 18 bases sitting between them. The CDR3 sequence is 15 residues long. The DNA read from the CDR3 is TGTGCCTGGAATATAGGGGGAAGAGGGAAAGAGACC. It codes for CAWNIGGRGKET. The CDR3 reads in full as CAWNIGGRGKETQYF.

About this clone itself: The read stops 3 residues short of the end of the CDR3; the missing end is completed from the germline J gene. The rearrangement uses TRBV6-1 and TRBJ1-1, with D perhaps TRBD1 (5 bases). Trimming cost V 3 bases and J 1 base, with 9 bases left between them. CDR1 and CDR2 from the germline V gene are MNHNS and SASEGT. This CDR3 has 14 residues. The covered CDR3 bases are TGTGCCAGCAGTGAGATGACAGAGAACACTGAA. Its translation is CASSEMTENTE. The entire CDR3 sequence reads CASSEMTENTEAFF.

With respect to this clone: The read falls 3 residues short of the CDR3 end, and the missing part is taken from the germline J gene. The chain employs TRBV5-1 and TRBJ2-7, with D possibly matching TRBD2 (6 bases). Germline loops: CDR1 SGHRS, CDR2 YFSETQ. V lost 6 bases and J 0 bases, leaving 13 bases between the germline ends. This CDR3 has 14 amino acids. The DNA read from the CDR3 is TGCGCCAGCAAGCTAGCGCCTGACTCCTACGAG. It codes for CASKLAPDSYE. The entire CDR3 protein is CASKLAPDSYEQYF.

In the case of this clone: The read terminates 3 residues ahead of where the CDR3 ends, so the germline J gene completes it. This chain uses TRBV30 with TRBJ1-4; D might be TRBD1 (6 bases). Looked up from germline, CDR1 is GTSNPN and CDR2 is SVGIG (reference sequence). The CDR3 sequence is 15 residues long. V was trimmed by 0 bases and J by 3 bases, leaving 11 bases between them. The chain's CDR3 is CAWSVPGGPNEKLFF. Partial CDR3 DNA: TGTGCCTGGAGTGTACCGGGGGGCCCTAATGAAAAA.

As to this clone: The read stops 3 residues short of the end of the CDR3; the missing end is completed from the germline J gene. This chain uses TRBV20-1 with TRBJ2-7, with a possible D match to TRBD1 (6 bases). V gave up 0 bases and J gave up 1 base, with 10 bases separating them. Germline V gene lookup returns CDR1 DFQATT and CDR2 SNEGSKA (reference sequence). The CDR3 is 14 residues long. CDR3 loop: CSARDLTGSYEQYF. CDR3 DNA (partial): TGCAGTGCTAGAGATTTGACAGGTTCCTACGAG.

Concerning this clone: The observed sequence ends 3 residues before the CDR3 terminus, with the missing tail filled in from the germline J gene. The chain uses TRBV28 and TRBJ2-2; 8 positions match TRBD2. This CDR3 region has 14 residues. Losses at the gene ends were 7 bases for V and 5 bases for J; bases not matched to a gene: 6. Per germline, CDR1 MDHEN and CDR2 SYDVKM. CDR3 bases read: TGTGCCAGCACCACGCCGGGGGGGACCGGGGAG. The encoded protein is CASTTPGGTGE. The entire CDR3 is CASTTPGGTGELFF.

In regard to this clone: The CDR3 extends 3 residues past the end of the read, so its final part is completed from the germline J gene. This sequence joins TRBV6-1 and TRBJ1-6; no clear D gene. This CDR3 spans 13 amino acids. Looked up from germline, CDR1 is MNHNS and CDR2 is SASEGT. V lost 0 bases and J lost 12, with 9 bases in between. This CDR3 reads CASSEALQKPLHF. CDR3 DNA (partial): TGTGCCAGCAGTGAAGCGCTGCAGAAACCC.

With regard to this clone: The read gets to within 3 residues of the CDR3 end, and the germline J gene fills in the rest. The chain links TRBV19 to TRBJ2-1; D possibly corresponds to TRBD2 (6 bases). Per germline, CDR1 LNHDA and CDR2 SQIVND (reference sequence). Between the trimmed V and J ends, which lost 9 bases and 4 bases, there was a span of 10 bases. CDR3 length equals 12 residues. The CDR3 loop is CASGRLYNEQFF. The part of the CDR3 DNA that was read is TGTGCCAGCGGGAGACTATACAATGAG.

The sequenced CDR3 bases are TGTGCCTGGAGCGTAGGCGGCCTAGTCTATGGC. Protein product: CAWSVGGLVYG. The full-length CDR3 reads as CAWSVGGLVYGYTF. The chain links TRBV30 to TRBJ1-2; D gene ambiguous. The sequenced fragment ends 3 residues before the CDR3 boundary, so the rest is inferred from the germline J gene. V lost 3 bases to trimming and J lost 4 bases, with 15 bases between them. CDR1 and CDR2 (germline): GTSNPN, SVGIG (reference sequence). The CDR3 contains 14 residues.

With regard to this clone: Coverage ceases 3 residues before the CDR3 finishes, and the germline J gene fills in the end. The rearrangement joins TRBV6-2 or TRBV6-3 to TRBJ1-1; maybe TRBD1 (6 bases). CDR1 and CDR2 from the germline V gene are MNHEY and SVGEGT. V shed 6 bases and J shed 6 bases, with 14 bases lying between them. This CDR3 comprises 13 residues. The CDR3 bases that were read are TGTGCCAGCAGGCAATCAGGGGCCCCTGAA. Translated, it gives CASRQSGAPE. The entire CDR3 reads CASRQSGAPEAFF.

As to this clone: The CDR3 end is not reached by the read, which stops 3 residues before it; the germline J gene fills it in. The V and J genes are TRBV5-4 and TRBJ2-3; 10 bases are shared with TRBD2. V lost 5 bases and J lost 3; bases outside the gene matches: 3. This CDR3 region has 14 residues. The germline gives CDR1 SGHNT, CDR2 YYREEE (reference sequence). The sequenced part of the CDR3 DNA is TGTGCCAGCAGTCTAGCGGGAGTAACAGATACG. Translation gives CASSLAGVTDT. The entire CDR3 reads CASSLAGVTDTQYF.

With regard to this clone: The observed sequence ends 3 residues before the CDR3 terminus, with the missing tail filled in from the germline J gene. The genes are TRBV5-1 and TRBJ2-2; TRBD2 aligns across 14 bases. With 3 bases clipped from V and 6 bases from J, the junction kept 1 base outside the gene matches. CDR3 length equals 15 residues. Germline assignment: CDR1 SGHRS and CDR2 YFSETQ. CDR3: CASSSGLAGAGELFF. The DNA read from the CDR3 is TGCGCCAGCAGCTCGGGACTAGCGGGGGCCGGGGAG.

CDR3 bases read: TGTGCCAGTAGTATCAGGGTAGAGGAGGATGCG. The encoded protein is CASSIRVEEDA. The full CDR3 protein is CASSIRVEEDAAFF. The V call is TRBV19, the J call TRBJ1-1; TRBD1 might be the D (5 bases). The read ends 3 residues early relative to the CDR3; the germline J gene fills the gap. The CDR3 length is 14 residues. CDR1 is LNHDA and CDR2 is SQIVND in the germline V gene (reference sequence).

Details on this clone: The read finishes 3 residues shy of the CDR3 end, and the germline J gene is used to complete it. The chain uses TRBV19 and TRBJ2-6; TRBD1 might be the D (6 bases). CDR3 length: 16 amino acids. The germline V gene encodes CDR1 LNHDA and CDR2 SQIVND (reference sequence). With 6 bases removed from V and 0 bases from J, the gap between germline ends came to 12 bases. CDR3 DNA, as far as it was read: TGTGCCAGTAGCTCGTCAGGGGTCTCTGGGGCCAACGTC. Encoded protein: CASSSSGVSGANV. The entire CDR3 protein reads CASSSSGVSGANVLTF.